This T cell receptor beta chain came from a study of CD8+CD57+ T cells in acquired aplastic anemia. For CDR3 and TCR beta VDJ profiling, genomic DNA was the template used. A single record per CDR3 protein comes from TCRdb applying MiXCR to the reads. The sample has approximately 95,000 distinct CDR3 sequences; about 67% are singletons. The V end was cut by 7 bases, the J end by 4 bases, with 15 bases between. The CDR3 covers 14 residues. Germline loops: CDR1 KGHDR, CDR2 SFDVKD. Patients selected for sequencing had displayed CD8+CD57+ cell expansion by flow cytometry. The sequence came from a human donor with aplastic anemia. Material: sorted CD4+, CD8+, or CD8+CD57+ T cells (not recorded which) from PBMCs. The chain carries TRBV24-1 and TRBJ1-2, with D possibly TRBD1 on 6 matching bases. The CDR3 sequence is CATRDAQGVYGYTF. CDR3 nucleotides: TGTGCCACCAGGGATGCACAGGGCGTCTATGGCTACACCTTC.